This TCR beta chain came from a study of beta chain features in type 1 diabetes (dated by TCRdb to between 2018 and 2020). A note on the overall study: Patients and healthy donors did not differ in mean age, gender distribution, total cell number or subset yield. Naive and central memory subsets were obtained from all 30 or so donors, but regulatory and stem cell-like memory subsets were isolated from only 8 patients and roughly 8 healthy donors. The study compared TCRB repertoires of sorted circulating CD4+ T cell subsets between recently diagnosed type 1 diabetes patients and matched healthy donors. A total of approximately 110,000,000 sorted cells were examined across all samples, and a strong correlation was observed between cell number per subset and RNA yield. On the study overall, not on this receptor specifically: PCR might favor shorter templates, but patient and control samples were amplified and corrected together, so any skew would affect both groups equally. Because cDNA was sequenced instead of genomic DNA, activated cells with high expression could be over-represented, although the groups did not differ in activation or CD3 levels. At VDJ recombination sites, patients with type 1 diabetes made fewer insertions and deleted more nucleotides, a pattern implying thymic rearrangement abnormalities. Naive, central memory and regulatory TCRB repertoires appeared to be more similar among patients than among healthy donors. A moderate but significant shortening of TCRB CDR3 length was observed in type 1 diabetes patients in all four CD4+ subsets. Only small numbers of individuals were included in the HLA sub-analyses, which left unresolved whether HLA type had any influence on TCRB rearrangement.

As to this clone: Which antigen it targets is not known. The junction differs from germline at one of its ends, possibly a read error.

The CDR3 runs 13 amino acids, cysteine and phenylalanine included. The kept DNA is CDR3 alone, 39 bases in frame from the first base. CDR1 SQVTM and CDR2 ANQGSEA were looked up in the germline V gene. Each donor gave one peripheral blood draw, averaging roughly 120 mL, which was collected into heparinised tubes. Naive, central memory, regulatory and stem cell-like memory CD4+ T cells were sorted on a BD FACSAria II using a panel including CD45RO, CCR7, CD25, CD127, CD95 and CD27. All sorted populations exceeded 95% purity. PBMCs were isolated immediately by Lymphoprep density gradient centrifugation and stained directly without culture. To minimize batch effects, samples were stained and sorted in pairs, one healthy donor with one patient per experiment. The High Capacity cDNA Reverse Transcription Kit was used to reverse transcribe all of the isolated RNA, meaning that expressed TCRB transcripts were what got sequenced. Deep immunoSEQ sequencing was performed on naive, central memory and regulatory T cell samples, with an average of around 3.4 million total reads per sample. After sorted cells were lysed in RLT buffer, RNA was extracted with DNase-treated RNeasy Micro or Mini kits, with the choice depending on cell number. Each cell subset was processed on its own to prevent cross-contamination, while patient and healthy donor samples were processed together. The immunoSEQ multiplex PCR was used to amplify TCRB sequences from cDNA, yielding 87-bp fragments that span the CDR3 region. Sequencing of the amplicons was done on the Illumina HiSeq platform. Turning to the authors' computational methods: Synthetic template baselines were used to correct PCR bias computationally, reads within Hamming distance 2 were collapsed, and singletons that could not be merged were discarded. Reads were aligned to IMGT to assign V, D and J genes, CDR3 length, and insertions or deletions at six rearrangement sites. Within each subset, clonotype counts were normalized to sorted cell number, after which true diversity and Gini coefficients were computed with the tcR R package. Repertoire sharing was quantified using the overlap coefficient calculated on TCRB nucleotide sequences. Out-of-frame TCRB sequences from naive cells were analyzed as a proxy for the pre-selection repertoire. Here the immuneACCESS table is served through TCRdb, limited to in-frame sequences with V and J called. Missing clones are a known gap in these copies; in checked studies unresolved V genes cover under half, and the rest lacks a known reason. That table gives V, J and clone size, and the DNA gave D and trimming. Counted in this sample were 970,000 or so clones; roughly 15% of them appeared once. Around 0.02% of the sample rests with the top ten.

Recombination connected TRBV29-1 to TRBJ2-4, and TRBD2 aligns with 14 junction nucleotides. Sequencing was performed on naive CD4+ T cells from blood. The intended sense of this specimen's cell subset or site label: true naive CD4+ T cells. The clonotype comes from a woman between 18 and 30 years old in good health. Read as DNA, the sequence is TGCAGCGTTGCAGGGACTAGCGGGAGTCCCCCCCCTTTC. It encodes CSVAGTSGSPPPF. Reference TRBV29-1 and TRBJ2-4 proteins supply the regions before and after the CDR3; the full variable domain is: SAVISQKPSRDICQRGTSLTIQCQVDSQVTMMFWYRQQPGQSLTLIATANQGSEATYESGFVIDKFPISRPNLTFSTLTVSNMSPEDSSIYLCSVAGTSGSPPPFGAGTRLSVL.